Presented here are 16 T cell receptor beta chains from one specimen sequenced in a study of technical replicates of blood from a handful of donors. Assay: immunoSEQ multiplex PCR; the TCRdb copy retains only in-frame clones and omits some. The sample lists under 90,000 clones; around 93% were seen once. The sequenced sample consisted of T cells isolated from PBMCs. Receptors originate from a human donor in good health.

The chain uses TRBV27 and TRBJ1-6; no clear D. V lost 3 bases and J 6 bases, leaving 9 bases between the germline ends. CDR3 length: 14 residues. Germline V gene sequence: CDR1 MNHEY, CDR2 SMNVEV (reference sequence). In DNA, the CDR3 is TGTGCCAGCAGTTTGCCCAGTTCTAATTCACCCCTCCACTTT. It specifies CASSLPSSNSPLHF.

CDR3 in amino acids: CASSNYRDNSPLHF. The CDR3 DNA reads as TGTGCCAGCAGCAACTACAGGGATAATTCACCCCTCCACTTT. The chain joins TRBV27 to TRBJ1-6; D is possibly TRBD1 (6 bases). This CDR3 spans 14 amino acids. Germline values: CDR1 MNHEY, CDR2 SMNVEV (reference sequence). The ends were cut back, 6 bases at V and 5 bases at J, with 11 bases in the middle.

J is TRBJ2-5 and V is TRBV7-9, with 11 bases matching TRBD2. Trimming at V came to 3 bases and at J to 5 bases, leaving 14 bases not matched to a gene. The CDR3 loop spans 18 amino acids. Per the germline V gene, CDR1 is SEHNR and CDR2 is FQNEAQ (reference sequence). The CDR3 nucleotides read TGTGCCAGCAGCTTTCCCACAACCGGGACTAGCGGTTCTGAGACCCAGTACTTC. Amino acid sequence: CASSFPTTGTSGSETQYF.

V usage is TRBV2 and J usage is TRBJ2-3; TRBD1 matches at 10 bases. The CDR3 has 13 amino acids. With V trimmed by 5 bases and J by 11 bases, 7 bases remained unmatched. Germline CDR1 is SNHLY and CDR2 is FYNNEI. Written as DNA, the CDR3 is TGTGCCAGCAGTAGGCCCGGGACAGGGGAGCAGTATTTT. Residues: CASSRPGTGEQYF. Full variable domain (rest looked up from reference TRBV2 and TRBJ2-3): EPEVTQTPSHQVTQMGQEVILRCVPISNHLYFYWYRQILGQKVEFLVSFYNNEISEKSEIFDDQFSVERPDGSNFTLKIRSTKLEDSAMYFCASSRPGTGEQYFGPGTRLTVL.

The CDR3 is CASSVYRGLSGELFF. The DNA of the CDR3 is TGTGCCAGCAGCGTCTACAGGGGTTTAAGCGGGGAGCTGTTTTTT. This sequence joins TRBV5-5 and TRBJ2-2; TRBD1 matches at 7 bases. CDR1 is SGHKS, CDR2 YYEKEE, per germline (reference sequence). Unmatched junction bases numbered 10, after V lost 4 bases and J lost 7 bases. CDR3 size: 15 residues.

Only one count was recorded for this clone. CDR3 sequence reads: CASSYSTGGYEQYF. CDR3 in DNA: TGTGCCAGCAGTTACTCGACAGGGGGCTACGAGCAGTACTTC. The V gene is TRBV6-5, the J gene TRBJ2-7; TRBD1 matches 9 bases. Germline CDR1 MNHEY, CDR2 SVGAGI. V shed 0 bases, J shed 3 bases, and the junction held 0 bases outside the gene matches. The CDR3 contains 14 residues.

This chain links TRBV29-1 with TRBJ2-1; 8 bases match TRBD2. CDR1 SQVTM and CDR2 ANQGSEA come from the germline V gene. The V gene end was trimmed by 5 bases and the J gene end by 2 bases; junction bases not matched to a gene: 8. The CDR3 has 15 amino acids. In DNA, the CDR3 is TGCAGCGTTCCCCTAGCGGGTAGCCCCTACAATGAGCAGTTCTTC. Its protein product is CSVPLAGSPYNEQFF.

This clone was counted once. The chain joins TRBV18 to TRBJ2-3, with TRBD1 matching 11 bases. The germline gives CDR1 KGHSH, CDR2 LQKENI. The CDR3 has 16 residues. The V gene end was trimmed by 3 bases and the J gene end by 2 bases; junction bases not matched to a gene: 4. CDR3 in amino acids: CASSPWTGGATDTQYF. In DNA form, the CDR3 reads TGTGCCAGCTCACCTTGGACAGGGGGCGCCACAGATACGCAGTATTTT.

V gene TRBV6-5 combines with J gene TRBJ1-4; TRBD1 aligns across 10 bases. V shed 3 bases and J 7 bases; nucleotides not matched to a gene: 2. The CDR3 length is 14 residues. Germline CDR1 reads MNHEY; CDR2 reads SVGAGI. The CDR3 DNA sequence: TGTGCCAGCAGTTATGACAGGGGGCGTGAAAAACTGTTTTTT. Translated, it gives CASSYDRGREKLFF.

The chain couples TRBV19 to TRBJ2-7, with 10 positions matching TRBD2. Germline CDR1 and CDR2: LNHDA and SQIVND (reference sequence). V shed 5 bases and J 7 bases; nucleotides not matched to a gene: 11. This CDR3 region has 15 residues. CDR3 sequence reads: CASSQPGTSEEEQYF. The CDR3 DNA reads TGTGCCAGTAGTCAACCCGGGACTAGCGAAGAGGAGCAGTACTTC.

V is TRBV6-1 and J is TRBJ2-3, with a possible D match to TRBD2 (5 bases). The ends were cut back, 0 bases at V and 5 bases at J, with 12 bases in the middle. Germline assignment: CDR1 MNHNS and CDR2 SASEGT. This CDR3 is 15 amino acids long. The chain's CDR3 is CASSEAMGVGDTQYF. The CDR3 nucleotides are TGTGCCAGCAGTGAAGCTATGGGAGTAGGAGATACGCAGTATTTT.

In this sample, this clone turned up a few times. This chain uses TRBV2 with TRBJ1-5, with TRBD1 identical over 7 bases. J was trimmed by 2 bases and V by 0 bases; bases with no gene match: 7. This CDR3 has 17 amino acids. CDR1 is SNHLY, CDR2 FYNNEI, per germline. CDR3 amino acids: CASSEAQRGRGNQPQHF. The DNA for the CDR3 is TGTGCCAGCAGTGAAGCACAAAGGGGGCGAGGCAATCAGCCCCAGCATTTT.

The V and J genes are TRBV29-1 and TRBJ2-2; 9 bases match TRBD2. The CDR3 is 15 amino acids. In germline, CDR1 is SQVTM, CDR2 ANQGSEA. V shed 6 bases and J 7 bases; nucleotides not matched to a gene: 12. The CDR3 loop reads CSVSLAGAVGGELFF. The CDR3 DNA follows: TGCAGCGTATCCTTAGCGGGAGCGGTGGGCGGGGAGCTGTTTTTT.

The V gene is TRBV19, the J gene TRBJ1-5; no reliable D call. Germline CDR1 LNHDA, CDR2 SQIVND (reference sequence). Between the trimmed V and J ends, which lost 3 bases and 5 bases, there was a span of 5 bases. The CDR3 covers 12 residues. The CDR3 nucleotides are TGTGCCAGTAGTATCGTTGATCAGCCCCAGCATTTT. This sequence encodes CASSIVDQPQHF.

This clone was seen just once. V gene TRBV6-4 combines with J gene TRBJ1-5; 7 bases match TRBD1. CDR3 length equals 14 residues. Germline V lookup: CDR1 MRHNA, CDR2 SNTAGT. V shed 5 bases and J 6 bases; nucleotides not matched to a gene: 7. The CDR3 sequence: CASSSTGLGQPQHF. The DNA for the CDR3 is TGTGCCAGCAGTTCGACAGGGCTCGGTCAGCCCCAGCATTTT.

The chain joins TRBV7-2 to TRBJ1-1, with 7 bases that match TRBD1. V trimming: 5 bases; J trimming: 5 bases; junction bases outside the gene matches: 11. There are 15 residues in the CDR3. Per the germline V gene, CDR1 is SGHTA and CDR2 is FQGNSA. The CDR3 sequence: CASSLTRGVHTEAFF. In DNA, the CDR3 is TGTGCCAGCAGCCTAACCAGGGGGGTACATACTGAAGCTTTCTTT. The full variable domain, with the rest looked up from reference TRBV7-2 and TRBJ1-1, is GAGVSQSPSNKVTEKGKDVELRCDPISGHTALYWYRQSLGQGLEFLIYFQGNSAPDKSGLPSDRFSAERTGGSVSTLTIQRTQQEDSAVYLCASSLTRGVHTEAFFGQGTRLTVV.